The present TCR beta chain was sequenced within a study of T-cell memory formation after mild COVID-19. Overall study: For the most part, TCR clusters were specific to one donor. Regarding the study as a whole: Whether second-wave clones peaking at day 37 were SARS-CoV-2 specific went unconfirmed. A subset of responding clones appeared in pre-infection memory, suggesting cross-reactive memory joined.

Libraries for TCRalpha and TCRbeta carried sample barcodes and unique molecular identifiers via 5'RACE. TCRdb used MiXCR to reprocess the 5' RACE reads, holding one entry per CDR3 protein. This table has roughly 260,000 distinct CDR3 sequences, roughly 17% appearing once. This clonotype has a handful of counts. What it binds is unknown. The CDR3 spans 13 residues. The trim removed 8 bases at V and 3 bases at J, leaving 4 bases unmatched. Germline values: CDR1 SNHLY, CDR2 FYNNEI. Sequenced input: PBMCs or a T cell subset sorted from them (not recorded which). This sequence originates from a young man who had mild COVID-19 (a few samples of this study predate the infection). Cell type and time point are not known. This sequence joins TRBV2 and TRBJ1-3; TRBD1 matches 7 bases. DNA of the CDR3: TGTGCCAGCCCCGACAGGGATGGAAACACCATATATTTT. Its translation is CASPDRDGNTIYF. Complete variable domain (other parts from reference TRBV2 and TRBJ1-3): EPEVTQTPSHQVTQMGQEVILRCVPISNHLYFYWYRQILGQKVEFLVSFYNNEISEKSEIFDDQFSVERPDGSNFTLKIRSTKLEDSAMYFCASPDRDGNTIYFGEGSWLTVV.